This TCR beta chain was captured in a study of T cell responses to AZD1222 COVID-19 vaccine. The length of the CDR3 is 13 residues. J gave up 5 bases and V 8 bases, and 3 bases lay outside the gene matches. CDR1 and CDR2 from the germline V gene are MNHEY and SVGAGI. Sequencing used immunoSEQ multiplex PCR; TCRdb keeps in-frame clones, though not all of them. Of tens of thousands of clones in the sample, over 85% are singletons; the top ten hold more than 7%. Sequencing was performed on peripheral blood, taken on day 0 of AZD1222 vaccination. The chain uses TRBV6-5 and TRBJ1-6; 7 bases align to TRBD1. This sequence originates from an adult in good health. The DNA of the CDR3 is TGTGCCAGCTGGGACAGAAATAATTCACCCCTCCACTTT. This gives the protein CASWDRNNSPLHF.